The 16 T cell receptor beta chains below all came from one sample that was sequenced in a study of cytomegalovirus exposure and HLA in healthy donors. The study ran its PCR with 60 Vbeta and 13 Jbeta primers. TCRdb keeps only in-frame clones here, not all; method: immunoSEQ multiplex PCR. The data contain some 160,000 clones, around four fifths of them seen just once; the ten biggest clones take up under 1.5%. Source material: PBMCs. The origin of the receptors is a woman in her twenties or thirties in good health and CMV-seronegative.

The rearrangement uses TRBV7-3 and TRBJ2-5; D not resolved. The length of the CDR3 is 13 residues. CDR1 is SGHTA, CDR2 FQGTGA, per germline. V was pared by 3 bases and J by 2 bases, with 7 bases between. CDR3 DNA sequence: TGTGCCAGCAGCTTTGGCAGTCAAGAGACCCAGTACTTC. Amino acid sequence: CASSFGSQETQYF. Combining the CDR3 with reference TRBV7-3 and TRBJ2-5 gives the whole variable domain GAGVSQTPSNKVTEKGKYVELRCDPISGHTALYWYRQSLGQGPEFLIYFQGTGAADDSGLPNDRFFAVRPEGSVSTLKIQRTERGDSAVYLCASSFGSQETQYFGPGTRLLVL.

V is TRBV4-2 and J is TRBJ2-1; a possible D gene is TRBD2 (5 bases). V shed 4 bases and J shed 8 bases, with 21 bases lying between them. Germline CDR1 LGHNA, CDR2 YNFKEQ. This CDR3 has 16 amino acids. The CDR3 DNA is TGTGCCAGCAGCCCAAGGAAGGCTAGCTGGCTCGATGAGCAGTTCTTC. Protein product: CASSPRKASWLDEQFF.

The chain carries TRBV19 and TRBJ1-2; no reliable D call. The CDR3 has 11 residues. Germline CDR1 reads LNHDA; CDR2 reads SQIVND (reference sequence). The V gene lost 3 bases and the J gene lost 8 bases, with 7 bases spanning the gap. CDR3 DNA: TGTGCCAGTAGTATGGGCCTAGGCTACACCTTC. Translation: CASSMGLGYTF.

Written as DNA, the CDR3 is TGTGCCAGCAGTCCAGTTAACACCGGGGAGCTGTTTTTT. Translating it yields CASSPVNTGELFF. The chain recombines TRBV7-3 with TRBJ2-2, with no clear D. CDR1 is SGHTA and CDR2 is FQGTGA in the germline V gene. Between the trimmed V and J ends, which lost 6 bases and 2 bases, there was a span of 7 bases. This CDR3 contains 13 residues.

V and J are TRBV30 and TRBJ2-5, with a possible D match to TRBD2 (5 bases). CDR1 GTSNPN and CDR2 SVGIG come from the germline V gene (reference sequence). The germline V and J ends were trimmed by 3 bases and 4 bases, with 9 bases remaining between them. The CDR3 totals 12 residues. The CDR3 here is CAWRRDSETQYF. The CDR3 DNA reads TGTGCCTGGAGACGGGATTCAGAGACCCAGTACTTC.

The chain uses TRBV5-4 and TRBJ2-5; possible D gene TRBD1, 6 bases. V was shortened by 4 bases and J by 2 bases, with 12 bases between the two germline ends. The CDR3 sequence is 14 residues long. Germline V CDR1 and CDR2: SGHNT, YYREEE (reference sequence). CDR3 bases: TGTGCCAGCAGCCGAACAGGGAAGCAAGAGACCCAGTACTTC. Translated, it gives CASSRTGKQETQYF.

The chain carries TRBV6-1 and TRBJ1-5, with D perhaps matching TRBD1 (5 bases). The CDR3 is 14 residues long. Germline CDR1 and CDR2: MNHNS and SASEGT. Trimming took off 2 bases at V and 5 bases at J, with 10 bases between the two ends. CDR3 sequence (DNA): TGTGCCAGCAGTGAATGGGCAGGGTATCAGCCCCAGCATTTT. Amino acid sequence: CASSEWAGYQPQHF.

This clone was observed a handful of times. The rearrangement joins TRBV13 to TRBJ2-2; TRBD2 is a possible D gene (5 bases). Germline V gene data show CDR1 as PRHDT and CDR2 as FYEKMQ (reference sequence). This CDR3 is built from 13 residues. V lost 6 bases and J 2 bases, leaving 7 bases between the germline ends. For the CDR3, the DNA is TGTGCCAGCAGGAGGGAAAACACCGGGGAGCTGTTTTTT. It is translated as CASRRENTGELFF. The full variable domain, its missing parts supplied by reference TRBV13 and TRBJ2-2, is AAGVIQSPRHLIKEKRETATLKCYPIPRHDTVYWYQQGPGQDPQFLISFYEKMQSDKGSIPDRFSAQQFSDYHSELNMSSLELGDSALYFCASRRENTGELFFGEGSRLTVL.

The CDR3 nucleotides are TGTGCCAGCAGCCCCACGGCGGGGAGGTACGAGCAGTACTTC. This translates into CASSPTAGRYEQYF. The chain links TRBV5-4 to TRBJ2-7; D is possibly TRBD2 (6 bases). This CDR3 region has 14 residues. The V gene lost 4 bases and the J gene lost 4 bases, with 15 bases spanning the gap. Germline assignment: CDR1 SGHNT and CDR2 YYREEE (reference sequence). Complete variable domain (other parts from reference TRBV5-4 and TRBJ2-7): ETGVTQSPTHLIKTRGQQVTLRCSSQSGHNTVSWYQQALGQGPQFIFQYYREEENGRGNFPPRFSGLQFPNYSSELNVNALELDDSALYLCASSPTAGRYEQYFGPGTRLTVT.

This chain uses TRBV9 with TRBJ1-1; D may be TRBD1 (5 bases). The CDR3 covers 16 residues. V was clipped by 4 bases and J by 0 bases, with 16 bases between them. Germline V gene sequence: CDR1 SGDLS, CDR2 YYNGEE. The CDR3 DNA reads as TGTGCCAGCAGCCCTGCAGGGAACAGGCTGAACACTGAAGCTTTCTTT. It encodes CASSPAGNRLNTEAFF.

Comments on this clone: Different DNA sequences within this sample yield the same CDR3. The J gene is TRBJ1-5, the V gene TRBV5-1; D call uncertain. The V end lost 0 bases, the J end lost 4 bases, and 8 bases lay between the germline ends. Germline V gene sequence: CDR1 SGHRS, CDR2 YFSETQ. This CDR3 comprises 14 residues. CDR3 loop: CASSLGGPNQPQHF. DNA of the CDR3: TGCGCCAGCAGCTTGGGAGGCCCAAATCAGCCCCAGCATTTT.

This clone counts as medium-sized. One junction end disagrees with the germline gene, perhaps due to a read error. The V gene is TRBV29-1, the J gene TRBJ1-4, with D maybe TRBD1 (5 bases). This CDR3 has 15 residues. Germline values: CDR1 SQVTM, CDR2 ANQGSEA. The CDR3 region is CSVEGVSSGYEKLFF. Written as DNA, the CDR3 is TGCAGCGTCGAAGGTGTTTCGTCAGGGTACGAAAAACTGTTTTTT.

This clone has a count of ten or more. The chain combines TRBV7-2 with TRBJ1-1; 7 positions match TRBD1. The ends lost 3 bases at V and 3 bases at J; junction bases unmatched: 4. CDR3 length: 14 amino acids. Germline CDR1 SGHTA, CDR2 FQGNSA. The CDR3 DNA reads TGTGCCAGCAGCTTCCAGGGGGGACACACTGAAGCTTTCTTT. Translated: CASSFQGGHTEAFF.

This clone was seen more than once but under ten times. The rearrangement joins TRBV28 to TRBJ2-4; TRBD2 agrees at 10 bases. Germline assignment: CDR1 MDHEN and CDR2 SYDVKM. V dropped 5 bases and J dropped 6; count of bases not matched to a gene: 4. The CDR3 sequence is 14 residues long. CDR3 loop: CASSQVAGGNIQYF. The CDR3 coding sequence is TGTGCCAGCAGTCAAGTAGCGGGGGGAAACATTCAGTACTTC.

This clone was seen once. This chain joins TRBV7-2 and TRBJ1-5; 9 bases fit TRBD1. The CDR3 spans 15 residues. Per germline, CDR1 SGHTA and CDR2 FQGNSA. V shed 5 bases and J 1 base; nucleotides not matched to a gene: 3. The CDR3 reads CASSIQGASNQPQHF. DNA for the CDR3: TGTGCCAGCAGCATACAGGGGGCGAGCAATCAGCCCCAGCATTTT.

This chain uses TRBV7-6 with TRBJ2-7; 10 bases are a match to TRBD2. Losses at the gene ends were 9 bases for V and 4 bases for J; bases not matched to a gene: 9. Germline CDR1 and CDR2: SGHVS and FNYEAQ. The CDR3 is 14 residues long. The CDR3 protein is CASSTGTSDYEQYF. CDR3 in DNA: TGTGCCAGTTCTACCGGGACTAGCGATTACGAGCAGTACTTC.